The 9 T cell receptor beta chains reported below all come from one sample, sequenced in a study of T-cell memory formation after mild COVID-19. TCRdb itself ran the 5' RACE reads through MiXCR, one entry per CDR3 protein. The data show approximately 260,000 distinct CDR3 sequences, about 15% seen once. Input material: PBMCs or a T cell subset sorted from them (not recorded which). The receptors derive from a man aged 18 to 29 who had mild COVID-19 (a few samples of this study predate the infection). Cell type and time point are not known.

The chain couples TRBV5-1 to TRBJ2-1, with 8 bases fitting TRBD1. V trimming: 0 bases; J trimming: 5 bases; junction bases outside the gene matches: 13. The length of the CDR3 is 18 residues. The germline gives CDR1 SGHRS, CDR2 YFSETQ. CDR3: CASSLGRGRLRGDNEQFF. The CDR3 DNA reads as TGCGCCAGCAGCTTGGGCAGGGGGCGCTTAAGGGGAGACAATGAGCAGTTCTTC.

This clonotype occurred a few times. CDR3 loop: CASSQESGVSGNTIYF. In nucleotides, the CDR3 is TGTGCCAGCAGCCAAGAGTCAGGGGTCTCTGGAAACACCATATATTTT. V gene TRBV3-1 combines with J gene TRBJ1-3, with D perhaps matching TRBD1 (6 bases). Germline V gene sequence: CDR1 LGHDT, CDR2 YNNKEL (reference sequence). This CDR3 is 16 amino acids long. V was trimmed by 0 bases and J by 0 bases, leaving 9 bases between them. Full variable domain (outside the CDR3, taken from reference TRBV3-1 and TRBJ1-3): DTAVSQTPKYLVTQMGNDKSIKCEQNLGHDTMYWYKQDSKKFLKIMFSYNNKELIINETVPNRFSPKSPDKAHLNLHINSLELGDSAVYFCASSQESGVSGNTIYFGEGSWLTVV.

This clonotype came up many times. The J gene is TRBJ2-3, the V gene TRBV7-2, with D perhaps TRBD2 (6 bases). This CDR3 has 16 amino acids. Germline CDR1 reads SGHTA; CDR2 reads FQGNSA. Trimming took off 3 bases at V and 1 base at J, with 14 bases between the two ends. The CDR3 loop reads CASSLRSGSGTDTQYF. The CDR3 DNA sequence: TGTGCCAGCAGCTTGCGATCCGGGAGCGGCACAGATACGCAGTATTTT.

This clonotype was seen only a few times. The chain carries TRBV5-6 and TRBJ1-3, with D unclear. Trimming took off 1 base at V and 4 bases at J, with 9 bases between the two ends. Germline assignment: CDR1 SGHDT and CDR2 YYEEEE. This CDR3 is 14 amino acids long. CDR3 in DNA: TGTGCCAGCAGCTTGTGGCGACACGGAAACACCATATATTTT. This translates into CASSLWRHGNTIYF.

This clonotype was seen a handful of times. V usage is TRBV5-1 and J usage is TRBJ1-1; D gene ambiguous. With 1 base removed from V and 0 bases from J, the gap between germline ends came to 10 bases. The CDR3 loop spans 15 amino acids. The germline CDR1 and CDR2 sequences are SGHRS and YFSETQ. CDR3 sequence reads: CASSLRSFMNTEAFF. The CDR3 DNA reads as TGCGCCAGCAGCTTGCGAAGTTTCATGAACACTGAAGCTTTCTTT.

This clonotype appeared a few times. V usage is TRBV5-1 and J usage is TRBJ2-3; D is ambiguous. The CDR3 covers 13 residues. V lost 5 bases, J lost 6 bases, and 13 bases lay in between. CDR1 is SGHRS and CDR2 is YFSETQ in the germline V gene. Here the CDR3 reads CASSSFPGDTQYF. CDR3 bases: TGCGCCAGCAGTTCCTTTCCTGGGGATACGCAGTATTTT.

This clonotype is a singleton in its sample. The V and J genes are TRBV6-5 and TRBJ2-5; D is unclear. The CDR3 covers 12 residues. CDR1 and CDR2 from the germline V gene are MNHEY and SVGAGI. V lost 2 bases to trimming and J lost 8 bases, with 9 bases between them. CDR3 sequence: CASSYNADTQYF. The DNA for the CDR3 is TGTGCCAGCAGTTACAACGCGGACACCCAGTACTTC.

In DNA, the CDR3 is TGTGCCAGCAGCCCGAGCCCAGGACAGGGATATGGCTACACCTTC. The encoded protein is CASSPSPGQGYGYTF. V usage is TRBV7-2 and J usage is TRBJ1-2, with 8 bases that match TRBD1. V trimming: 5 bases; J trimming: 5 bases; junction bases outside the gene matches: 10. Germline loops: CDR1 SGHTA, CDR2 FQGNSA. The CDR3 has 15 residues.

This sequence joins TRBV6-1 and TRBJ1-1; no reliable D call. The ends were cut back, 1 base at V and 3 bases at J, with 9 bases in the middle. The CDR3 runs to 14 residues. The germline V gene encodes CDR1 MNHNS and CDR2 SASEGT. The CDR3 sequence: CASSEVVTDTEAFF. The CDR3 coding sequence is TGTGCCAGCAGTGAAGTCGTCACCGACACTGAAGCTTTCTTT.